This T cell receptor beta chain was observed in a study of T-cell memory formation after mild COVID-19. Study information: The study found TCR clusters largely donor specific.

Notes on this clonotype: Its specificity is not known.

Germline V lookup: CDR1 SGHRS, CDR2 YFSETQ. The junction had 7 bases not matched to a gene; V was cut back by 4 bases and J by 3 bases. This CDR3 is 15 amino acids long. Study results and caveats: Some clones that responded turned up in pre-infection memory, which suggests that cross-reactive memory joined in.

One entry per CDR3 protein results from TCRdb running MiXCR on the 5' RACE reads. The data hold roughly 450,000 distinct CDR3 sequences, with 15% to 20% observed a single time. The TCR was taken from an adult woman who had mild COVID-19 (a few samples of this study predate the infection). Cell type and time point are not known. V and J are TRBV5-1 and TRBJ2-7; 10 bases agree with TRBD1. The sample was PBMCs or a T cell subset sorted from them (not recorded which). CDR3 sequence reads: CASSPGQGIGYEQYF. The DNA for the CDR3 is TGCGCCAGCAGCCCGGGACAGGGGATCGGCTACGAGCAGTACTTC.